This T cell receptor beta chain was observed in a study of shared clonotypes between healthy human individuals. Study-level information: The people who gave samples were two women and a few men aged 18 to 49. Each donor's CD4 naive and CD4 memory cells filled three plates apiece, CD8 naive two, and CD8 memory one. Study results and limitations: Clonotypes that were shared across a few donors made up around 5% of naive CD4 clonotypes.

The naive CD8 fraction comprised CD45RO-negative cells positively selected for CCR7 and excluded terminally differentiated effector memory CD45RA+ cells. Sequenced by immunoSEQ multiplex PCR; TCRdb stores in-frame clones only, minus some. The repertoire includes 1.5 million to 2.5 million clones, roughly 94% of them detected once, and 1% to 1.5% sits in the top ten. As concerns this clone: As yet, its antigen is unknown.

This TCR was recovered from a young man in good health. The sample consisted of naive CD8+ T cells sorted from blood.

The CDR3 spells CASSVHRGSSYNEQFF. CDR3 DNA sequence: TGTGCCAGCAGCGTACACAGGGGCAGCTCCTACAATGAGCAGTTCTTC. The V gene is TRBV9, the J gene TRBJ2-1; 7 nucleotides agree with TRBD1. J gave up 0 bases and V 1 base, and 4 bases lay outside the gene matches. This CDR3 region has 16 residues. Germline V CDR1 and CDR2: SGDLS, YYNGEE.